This T cell receptor beta chain was sequenced for a study of T-cell reconstitution after alpha-beta-depleted transplantation in children. Study findings and constraints: Several hundred rapidly expanded clones from non-depleted graft cells reportedly supplied alpha-beta T cells about two months post-transplant. T-cell numbers and diversity one year post-transplant derived largely from freshly generated T cells. At day 60, the high TCRbeta diversity found in some patients originated from recipient T cells and thymic progenitors that had survived.

The CDR3 sequence is 18 residues long. The V segment lost 2 bases and the J segment 2 bases; nucleotides outside the gene matches: 10. CDR1 is SGHVS, CDR2 FQNEAQ, per germline. Of note for this clonotype: The antigen remains unidentified.

TCRbeta library construction was performed incorporating unique molecular identifiers. TCRdb itself ran the PCR reads through MiXCR, one entry per CDR3 protein. The data show about 400,000 distinct CDR3 sequences, 15% to 20% seen once. This specimen consisted of PBMCs, mostly from graft donor cells, obtained 360 days after TCRalphabeta/CD19-depleted stem cell transplant. V and J are TRBV7-8 and TRBJ2-1; TRBD2 matches at 9 bases. This clonotype was sampled from a boy in the first two years of life who had a stem cell transplant for Wiskott-Aldrich syndrome, so the T cells may come from the graft donor. CDR3 in amino acids: CASSLLGAGGPPYNEQFF. The CDR3 DNA reads as TGTGCCAGCAGCTTATTAGGGGCGGGAGGGCCCCCCTACAATGAGCAGTTCTTC.